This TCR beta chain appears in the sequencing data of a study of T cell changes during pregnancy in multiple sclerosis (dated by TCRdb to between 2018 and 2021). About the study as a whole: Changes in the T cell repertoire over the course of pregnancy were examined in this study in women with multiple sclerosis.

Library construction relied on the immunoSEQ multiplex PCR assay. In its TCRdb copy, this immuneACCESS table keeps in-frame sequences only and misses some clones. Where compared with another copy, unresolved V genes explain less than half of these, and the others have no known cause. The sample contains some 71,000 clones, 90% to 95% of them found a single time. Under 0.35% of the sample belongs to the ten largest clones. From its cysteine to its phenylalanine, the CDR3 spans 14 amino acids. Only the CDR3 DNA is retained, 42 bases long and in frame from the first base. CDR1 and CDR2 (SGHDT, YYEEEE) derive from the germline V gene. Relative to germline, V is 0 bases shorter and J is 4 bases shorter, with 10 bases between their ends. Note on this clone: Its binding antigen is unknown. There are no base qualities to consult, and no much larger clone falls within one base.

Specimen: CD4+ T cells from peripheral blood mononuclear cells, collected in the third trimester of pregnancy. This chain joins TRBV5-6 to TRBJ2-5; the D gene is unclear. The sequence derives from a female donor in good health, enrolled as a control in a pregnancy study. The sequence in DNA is TGTGCCAGCAGCTTGGGAGGAAGTGGAGAGACCCAGTACTTC. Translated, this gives CASSLGGSGETQYF.